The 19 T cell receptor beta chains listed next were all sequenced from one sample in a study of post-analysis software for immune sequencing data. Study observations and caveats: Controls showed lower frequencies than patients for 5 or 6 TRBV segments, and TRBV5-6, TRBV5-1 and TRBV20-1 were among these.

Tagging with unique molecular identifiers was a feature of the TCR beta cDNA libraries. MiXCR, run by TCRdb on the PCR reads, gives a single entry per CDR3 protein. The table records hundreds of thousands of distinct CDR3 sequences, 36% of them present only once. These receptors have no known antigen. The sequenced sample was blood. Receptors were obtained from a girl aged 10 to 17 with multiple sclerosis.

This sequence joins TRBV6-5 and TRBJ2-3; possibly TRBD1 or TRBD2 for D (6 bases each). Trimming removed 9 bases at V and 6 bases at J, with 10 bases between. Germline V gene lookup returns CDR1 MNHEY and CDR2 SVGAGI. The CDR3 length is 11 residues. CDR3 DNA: TGTGCCAGTGTAGGGGGGGATACGCAGTATTTT. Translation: CASVGGDTQYF.

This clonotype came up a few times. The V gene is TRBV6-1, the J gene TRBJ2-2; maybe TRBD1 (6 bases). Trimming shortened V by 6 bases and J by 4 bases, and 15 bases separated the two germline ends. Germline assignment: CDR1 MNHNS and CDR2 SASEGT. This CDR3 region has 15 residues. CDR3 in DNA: TGTGCCAGCAGAACCGGGACAACCTTCACCGGGGAGCTGTTTTTT. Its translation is CASRTGTTFTGELFF.

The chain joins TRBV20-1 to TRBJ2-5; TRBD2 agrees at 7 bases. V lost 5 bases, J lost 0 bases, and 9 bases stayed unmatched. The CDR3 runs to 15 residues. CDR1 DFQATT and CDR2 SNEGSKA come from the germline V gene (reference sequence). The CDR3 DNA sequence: TGCAGTGCTTTGGGACTAAGTCCTTACCAAGAGACCCAGTACTTC. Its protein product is CSALGLSPYQETQYF.

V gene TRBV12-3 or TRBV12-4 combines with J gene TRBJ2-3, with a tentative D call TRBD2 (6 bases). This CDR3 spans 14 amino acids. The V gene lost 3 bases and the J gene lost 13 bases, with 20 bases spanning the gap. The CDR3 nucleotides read TGTGCCAGCAGTTTTCTAGCGAGAACAGATGCGGAGTATTTT. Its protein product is CASSFLARTDAEYF.

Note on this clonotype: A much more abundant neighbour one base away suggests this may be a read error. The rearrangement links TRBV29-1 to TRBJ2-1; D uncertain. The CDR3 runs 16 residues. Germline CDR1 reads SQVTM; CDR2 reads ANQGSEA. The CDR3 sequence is CSVEERRPQPYNERFF. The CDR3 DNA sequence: TGCAGCGTTGAAGAAAGGAGACCCCAGCCCTACAATGAGCGGTTCTTC.

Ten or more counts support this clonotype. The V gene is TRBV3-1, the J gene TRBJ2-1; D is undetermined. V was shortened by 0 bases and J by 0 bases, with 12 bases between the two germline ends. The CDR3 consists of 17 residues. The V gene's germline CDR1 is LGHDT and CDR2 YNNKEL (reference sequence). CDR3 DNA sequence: TGTGCCAGCAGCCAAGATAGGGCTAGTCCCTCCTACAATGAGCAGTTCTTC. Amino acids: CASSQDRASPSYNEQFF.

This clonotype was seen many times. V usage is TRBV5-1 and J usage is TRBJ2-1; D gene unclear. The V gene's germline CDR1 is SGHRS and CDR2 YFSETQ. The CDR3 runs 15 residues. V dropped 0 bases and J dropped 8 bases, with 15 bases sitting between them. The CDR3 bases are TGCGCCAGCAGCTTGGGGCTGCCTTTAGTGGATGAGCAGTTCTTC. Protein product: CASSLGLPLVDEQFF.

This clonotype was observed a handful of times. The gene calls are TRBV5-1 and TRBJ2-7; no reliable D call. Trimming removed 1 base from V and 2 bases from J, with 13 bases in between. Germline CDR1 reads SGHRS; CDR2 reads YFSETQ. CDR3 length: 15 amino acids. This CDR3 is CASSLTPSPTYEQYF. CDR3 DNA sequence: TGCGCCAGCAGCTTGACTCCCTCGCCTACCTACGAGCAGTACTTC.

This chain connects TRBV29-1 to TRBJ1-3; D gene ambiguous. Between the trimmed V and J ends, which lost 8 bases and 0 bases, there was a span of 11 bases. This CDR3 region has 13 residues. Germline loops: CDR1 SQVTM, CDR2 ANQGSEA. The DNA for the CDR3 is TGCAGCATAATCCCCCTCTCTGGAAACACCATATATTTT. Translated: CSIIPLSGNTIYF.

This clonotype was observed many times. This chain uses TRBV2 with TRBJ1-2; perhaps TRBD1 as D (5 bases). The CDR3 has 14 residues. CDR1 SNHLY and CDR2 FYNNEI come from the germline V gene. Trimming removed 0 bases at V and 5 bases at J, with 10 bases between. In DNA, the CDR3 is TGTGCCAGCAGTGAAGCGGGGCGGCGGTATGGCTACACCTTC. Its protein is CASSEAGRRYGYTF.

CDR3 amino acids: CASGVYGTAGGGYTF. DNA of the CDR3: TGCGCCAGCGGGGTCTACGGGACAGCGGGCGGCGGCTACACCTTC. This chain joins TRBV5-1 and TRBJ1-2; 7 bases match TRBD1. V was clipped by 7 bases and J by 8 bases; unmatched bases: 17. CDR1 SGHRS and CDR2 YFSETQ come from the germline V gene. The CDR3 has 15 amino acids.

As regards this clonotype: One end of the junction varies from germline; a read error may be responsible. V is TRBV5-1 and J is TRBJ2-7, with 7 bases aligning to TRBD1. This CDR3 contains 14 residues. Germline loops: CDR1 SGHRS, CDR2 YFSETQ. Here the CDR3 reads CASRLGDSNYEQYF. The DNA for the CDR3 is TGCGCCAGCAGATTGGGGGACAGCAACTACGAGCAGTACTTC.

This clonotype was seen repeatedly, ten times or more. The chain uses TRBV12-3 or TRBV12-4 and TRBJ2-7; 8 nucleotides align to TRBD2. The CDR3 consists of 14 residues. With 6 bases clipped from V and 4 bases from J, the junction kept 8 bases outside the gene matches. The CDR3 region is CASSPSGSSYEQYF. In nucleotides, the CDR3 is TGTGCCAGCAGCCCCAGCGGGAGTAGTTACGAGCAGTACTTC.

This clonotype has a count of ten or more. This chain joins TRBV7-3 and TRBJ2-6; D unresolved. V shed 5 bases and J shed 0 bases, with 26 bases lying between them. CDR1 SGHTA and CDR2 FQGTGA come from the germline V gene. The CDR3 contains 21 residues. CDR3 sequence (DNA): TGTGCCAGCAGCCTCAACCCGGGTCTTGCGGACGTGAACTCTGGGGCCAACGTCCTGACTTTC. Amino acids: CASSLNPGLADVNSGANVLTF.

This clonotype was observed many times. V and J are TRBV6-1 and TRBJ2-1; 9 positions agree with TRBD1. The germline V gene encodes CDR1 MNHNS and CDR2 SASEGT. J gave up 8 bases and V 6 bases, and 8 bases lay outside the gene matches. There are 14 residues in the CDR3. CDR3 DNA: TGTGCCAGCAGAGACCCGGGACAGGGCGATGAGCAGTTCTTC. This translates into CASRDPGQGDEQFF.

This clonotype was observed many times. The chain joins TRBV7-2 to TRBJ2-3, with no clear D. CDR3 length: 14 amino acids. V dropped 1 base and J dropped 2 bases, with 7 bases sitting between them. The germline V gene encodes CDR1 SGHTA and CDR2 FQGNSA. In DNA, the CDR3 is TGTGCCAGCAGCTTAGGCGACTTCACAGATACGCAGTATTTT. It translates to CASSLGDFTDTQYF.

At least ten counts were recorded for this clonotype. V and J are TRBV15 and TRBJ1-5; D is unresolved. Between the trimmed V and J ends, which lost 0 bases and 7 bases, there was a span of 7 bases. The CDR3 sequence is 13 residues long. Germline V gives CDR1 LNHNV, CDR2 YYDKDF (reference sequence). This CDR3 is CATSRDWAQPQHF. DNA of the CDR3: TGTGCCACCAGCAGAGATTGGGCACAGCCCCAGCATTTT. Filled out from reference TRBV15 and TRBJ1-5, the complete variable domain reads DAMVIQNPRYQVTQFGKPVTLSCSQTLNHNVMYWYQQKSSQAPKLLFHYYDKDFNNEADTPDNFQSRRPNTSFCFLDIRSPGLGDTAMYLCATSRDWAQPQHFGDGTRLSIL.

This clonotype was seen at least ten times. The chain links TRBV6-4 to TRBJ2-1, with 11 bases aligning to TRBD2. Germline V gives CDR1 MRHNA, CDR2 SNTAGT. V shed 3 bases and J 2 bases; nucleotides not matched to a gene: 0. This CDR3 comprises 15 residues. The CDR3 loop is CASSDSGGAYNEQFF. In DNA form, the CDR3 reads TGTGCCAGCAGTGATAGCGGGGGGGCCTACAATGAGCAGTTCTTC.

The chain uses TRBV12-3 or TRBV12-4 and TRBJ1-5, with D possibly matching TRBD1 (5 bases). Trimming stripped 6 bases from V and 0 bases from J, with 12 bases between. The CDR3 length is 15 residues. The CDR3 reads CASRASGDSNQPQHF. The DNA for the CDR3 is TGTGCCAGCAGGGCGTCGGGGGATAGCAATCAGCCCCAGCATTTT.